This entry describes one T cell receptor beta chain. Its matching antigen is unknown. The data were taken from a study of long-term antiretroviral therapy in people with HIV. The study, taken as a whole, reports: Controls exceeded HIV repertoires in CDR3 length range. An increase in diversity followed ART, yet levels stayed below transplant donor controls. The clones with expansion before ART were dominant in the repertoire at all time points.

V dropped 4 bases and J dropped 6; count of bases not matched to a gene: 12. Looked up from germline, CDR1 is SEHNR and CDR2 is FQNEAQ (reference sequence). The CDR3 extends over 17 amino acids. They ran version v3.0 of the immunoSEQ assay at survey level. Libraries were prepared by immunoSEQ multiplex PCR; TCRdb keeps only in-frame clonotypes and omits some of them. The sample records about 28,000 clones, approximately 90% being singletons. This receptor was taken from a woman in her late teens or twenties with HIV. J is TRBJ2-2 and V is TRBV7-9, with 9 nucleotides matching TRBD1. Sequenced here: unsorted PBMCs, sampled 0.5 years after starting antiretroviral therapy. CDR3 sequence: CASSSHEDRGFAGELFF. The DNA for the CDR3 is TGTGCCAGCAGCTCACATGAGGACAGGGGATTTGCCGGGGAGCTGTTTTTT.